Shown below are 14 T cell receptor beta chains from a single sample sequenced in a study of identical twins. MiXCR, run by TCRdb on the 5' RACE reads, gives a single entry per CDR3 protein. The sample contains fewer than 500,000 distinct CDR3 sequences, more than 13% of which appear only once. The sample was also linked to a second study, of yellow fever vaccine responses in identical twins.

The sample comprised CD4+ T cells sorted from blood. The receptors were gathered from a woman aged 18-35 years in good health.

The chain carries TRBV28 and TRBJ2-1, with D possibly TRBD2 on 6 matching bases. Germline CDR1 and CDR2: MDHEN and SYDVKM. There are 15 residues in the CDR3. V was pared by 5 bases and J by 1 base, with 12 bases between. The CDR3 sequence: CASSLAIKSYNEQFF. The CDR3 nucleotides read TGTGCCAGCAGTCTAGCGATCAAGTCCTACAATGAGCAGTTCTTC. Drawing the rest from reference TRBV28 and TRBJ2-1, the complete variable domain is DVKVTQSSRYLVKRTGEKVFLECVQDMDHENMFWYRQDPGLGLRLIYFSYDVKMKEKGDIPEGYSVSREKKERFSLILESASTNQTSMYLCASSLAIKSYNEQFFGPGTRLTVL.

The rearrangement joins TRBV30 to TRBJ2-7; D is tentatively TRBD1 or TRBD2 (5 bases each). The CDR3 is 11 amino acids. The germline gives CDR1 GTSNPN, CDR2 SVGIG (reference sequence). Trimming stripped 4 bases from V and 3 bases from J, with 7 bases between. The CDR3 nucleotides read TGTGCCTGGATGGGGGTCTACGAGCAGTACTTC. Its protein product is CAWMGVYEQYF.

This clonotype was observed a handful of times. The chain combines TRBV5-1 with TRBJ2-7; weak D call: TRBD1 (6 bases). The germline CDR1 and CDR2 sequences are SGHRS and YFSETQ. The CDR3 length is 13 residues. Trimming pared 0 bases from V and 7 bases from J, leaving 11 bases between. In nucleotides, the CDR3 is TGCGCCAGCAGCTTGGACAGGGTCGGAGAGCAGTACTTC. Translated, it gives CASSLDRVGEQYF.

This chain uses TRBV7-2 with TRBJ2-4; D is ambiguous. Germline values: CDR1 SGHTA, CDR2 FQGNSA. V lost 5 bases, J lost 2 bases, and 7 bases lay in between. The CDR3 runs 13 residues. CDR3 amino acids: CASSPASKNIQYF. In DNA form, the CDR3 reads TGTGCCAGCAGCCCGGCTTCCAAAAACATTCAGTACTTC.

This clonotype was counted between two and nine times. This rearrangement joins TRBV7-2 to TRBJ2-1; TRBD2 agrees at 8 bases. V lost 8 bases and J lost 4; bases outside the gene matches: 10. The CDR3 covers 15 residues. Germline CDR1 is SGHTA and CDR2 is FQGNSA. CDR3 residues: CASLDGGGRYNEQFF. In DNA, the CDR3 is TGTGCCAGCCTCGACGGGGGGGGCCGGTACAATGAGCAGTTCTTC.

The chain carries TRBV7-9 and TRBJ1-5, with D possibly TRBD1 on 5 matching bases. In germline, CDR1 is SEHNR, CDR2 FQNEAQ (reference sequence). CDR3 length: 14 residues. V was shortened by 1 base and J by 4 bases, with 8 bases between the two germline ends. The CDR3 spells CASSLETDNQPQHF. The CDR3 region has the DNA TGTGCCAGCAGCTTAGAGACAGATAATCAGCCCCAGCATTTT.

Only a few counts were recorded for this clonotype. The chain employs TRBV29-1 and TRBJ2-1, with 9 nucleotides matching TRBD2. With 4 bases clipped from V and 1 base from J, the junction kept 8 bases outside the gene matches. Germline loops: CDR1 SQVTM, CDR2 ANQGSEA. The CDR3 runs to 16 residues. CDR3 DNA: TGCAGCGTTGCACGACGGGCGGGAGGGTCCTACAATGAGCAGTTCTTC. Translating it yields CSVARRAGGSYNEQFF.

Comments on this clonotype: The junction shows a germline mismatch at one end, possibly a read error. This sequence joins TRBV3-1 and TRBJ1-5, with 10 bases aligning to TRBD1. The CDR3 runs 15 residues. From germline, CDR1 is LGHDT and CDR2 YNNKEL (reference sequence). The CDR3: CACSNGTGGNQPQHF. CDR3 DNA: TGTGCCTGCAGCAACGGGACAGGGGGCAATCAGCCCCAGCATTTT.

The CDR3 loop reads CASSQDRDSYEQYF. The CDR3 nucleotides are TGTGCCAGCTCACAAGACAGGGACTCCTACGAGCAGTACTTC. The chain employs TRBV18 and TRBJ2-7; 7 bases are shared with TRBD1. From germline, CDR1 is KGHSH and CDR2 LQKENI. The CDR3 loop spans 14 amino acids. V dropped 4 bases and J dropped 0; count of bases not matched to a gene: 3.

The genes are TRBV29-1 and TRBJ2-7; 7 positions match TRBD1. The V segment lost 7 bases and the J segment 2 bases; nucleotides outside the gene matches: 5. CDR1 is SQVTM, CDR2 ANQGSEA, per germline. This CDR3 spans 12 amino acids. CDR3 protein: CSATGKTYEQYF. CDR3 DNA sequence: TGCAGCGCGACAGGGAAGACCTACGAGCAGTACTTC.

This clonotype was picked up a small number of times. This chain connects TRBV7-8 to TRBJ2-1; 7 positions match TRBD2. Germline V gene sequence: CDR1 SGHVS, CDR2 FQNEAQ. The CDR3 contains 15 residues. V dropped 8 bases and J dropped 5; count of bases not matched to a gene: 12. In DNA form, the CDR3 reads TGTGCCAGCGCGCAAGATTGGGGGGGTAACAATGAGCAGTTCTTC. As protein: CASAQDWGGNNEQFF. Full variable domain (rest looked up from reference TRBV7-8 and TRBJ2-1): GAGVSQSPRYKVAKRGQDVALRCDPISGHVSLFWYQQALGQGPEFLTYFQNEAQLDKSGLPSDRFFAERPEGSVSTLKIQRTQQEDSAVYLCASAQDWGGNNEQFFGPGTRLTVL.

This clonotype was detected many times. The rearrangement uses TRBV7-2 and TRBJ2-3; D ambiguous. The CDR3 has 11 amino acids. Trimming removed 5 bases at V and 6 bases at J, with 6 bases between. In germline, CDR1 is SGHTA, CDR2 FQGNSA. CDR3 amino acids: CASSMGDTQYF. The CDR3 coding sequence is TGTGCCAGCAGCATGGGGGATACGCAGTATTTT.

V and J are TRBV4-1 and TRBJ2-7; D gene unclear. CDR1 MGHRA and CDR2 YSYEKL come from the germline V gene. V was pared by 4 bases and J by 6 bases, with 13 bases between. This CDR3 contains 13 residues. CDR3 coding DNA: TGCGCCAGCAGCCTGCTAATAGGGCGCGAGCAGTACTTC. Translating it yields CASSLLIGREQYF.

This clonotype appeared a few times. The CDR3 nucleotides read TGCAGTGCGCGTGCAGGGTGGAGCACCGGGGAGCTGTTTTTT. Protein product: CSARAGWSTGELFF. V is TRBV20-1 and J is TRBJ2-2, with D possibly being TRBD1 (5 bases). The germline V and J ends were trimmed by 6 bases and 4 bases, with 15 bases remaining between them. The germline gives CDR1 DFQATT, CDR2 SNEGSKA (reference sequence). The CDR3 runs to 14 residues.